A single sample is the source of the 9 T cell receptor beta chains below, sequenced in a study of CD8+ T cells in alopecia areata. After isolation, RNA underwent reverse transcription to generate cDNA as the sequencing template. Produced via immunoSEQ multiplex PCR; TCRdb's table is partial and in-frame only. The sample includes 200,000 to 250,000 clones, roughly 57% seen only once; the top ten take approximately 0.45%. The sample in question was CD4+ T cells sorted from blood, obtained at week 0. These TCRs come from a human donor with alopecia areata.

V and J are TRBV4-2 and TRBJ2-2; 12 bases align to TRBD1. This CDR3 spans 17 amino acids. Unmatched junction bases numbered 7, after V lost 2 bases and J lost 6 bases. Germline V gene lookup returns CDR1 LGHNA and CDR2 YNFKEQ. CDR3 bases: TGTGCCAGCAGCCAAACGGGGACAGGGGGCGCGGCCGGGGAGCTGTTTTTT. Protein sequence: CASSQTGTGGAAGELFF.

This rearrangement joins TRBV9 to TRBJ2-7; tentatively, D is TRBD1 or TRBD2 (6 bases each). V dropped 0 bases and J dropped 3 bases, with 10 bases sitting between them. In germline, CDR1 is SGDLS, CDR2 YYNGEE. This CDR3 comprises 14 residues. DNA for the CDR3: TGTGCCAGCAGCGTAGAGGGGGGATACTACGAGCAGTACTTC. Translated: CASSVEGGYYEQYF.

The rearrangement uses TRBV6-1 and TRBJ2-7; no firm D call. The CDR3 runs to 14 residues. V was pared by 1 base and J by 7 bases, with 14 bases between. Germline values: CDR1 MNHNS, CDR2 SASEGT. The CDR3 here is CASSEGGSLREQYF. Here the CDR3 DNA reads TGTGCCAGCAGTGAAGGTGGCAGCTTGAGGGAGCAGTACTTC.

The CDR3: CASSFGDSSGNTIYF. DNA of the CDR3: TGTGCCAGCAGTTTCGGGGACAGTTCTGGAAACACCATATATTTT. V and J are TRBV25-1 and TRBJ1-3, with 7 bases aligning to TRBD1. The length of the CDR3 is 15 residues. V lost 5 bases to trimming and J lost 1 base; unmatched junction nucleotides: 5. From germline, CDR1 is MGHDK and CDR2 SYGVNS.

This clone was seen a handful of times. The chain is built from TRBV7-2 and TRBJ1-5, with 7 nucleotides matching TRBD1. This CDR3 contains 15 residues. The junction had 9 bases not matched to a gene; V was cut back by 7 bases and J by 3 bases. Germline V lookup: CDR1 SGHTA, CDR2 FQGNSA. The CDR3 coding sequence is TGTGCCAGCACCGCCCAGACAGGGTTCAATCAGCCCCAGCATTTT. Residues: CASTAQTGFNQPQHF.

The chain has TRBV4-1 and TRBJ2-7; 8 nucleotides agree with TRBD2. With V trimmed by 2 bases and J by 0 bases, 15 bases remained unmatched. The CDR3 totals 19 residues. CDR1 is MGHRA, CDR2 YSYEKL, per germline. CDR3 residues: CASSQLRGLVGSSSYEQYF. The CDR3 bases are TGCGCCAGCAGCCAACTCCGGGGACTAGTAGGTTCTAGCTCCTACGAGCAGTACTTC.

This chain uses TRBV6-5 with TRBJ1-1; 7 bases are a match to TRBD1. Trimming took 4 bases from V and 1 from J; bases not matched to a gene: 3. The CDR3 consists of 14 residues. CDR1 MNHEY and CDR2 SVGAGI come from the germline V gene. The CDR3 is CASSSGQPNTEAFF. In nucleotides, the CDR3 is TGTGCCAGCAGTTCGGGACAGCCGAACACTGAAGCTTTCTTT.

The V call is TRBV5-1, the J call TRBJ2-7, with 8 nucleotides matching TRBD1. The trim removed 0 bases at V and 8 bases at J, leaving 4 bases unmatched. The CDR3 consists of 13 residues. Germline V gene sequence: CDR1 SGHRS, CDR2 YFSETQ. CDR3 sequence reads: CASSLETGGQQYF. The CDR3 region has the DNA TGCGCCAGCAGCTTGGAAACAGGGGGGCAGCAGTACTTC. Combining the CDR3 with reference TRBV5-1 and TRBJ2-7 gives the whole variable domain KAGVTQTPRYLIKTRGQQVTLSCSPISGHRSVSWYQQTPGQGLQFLFEYFSETQRNKGNFPGRFSGRQFSNSRSEMNVSTLELGDSALYLCASSLETGGQQYFGPGTRLTVT.

The J gene is TRBJ2-3, the V gene TRBV10-3, with TRBD1 matching 10 bases. J lost 2 bases, V lost 4 bases, and 6 bases had no gene match. Germline assignment: CDR1 ENHRY and CDR2 SYGVKD. This CDR3 has 16 amino acids. CDR3 DNA sequence: TGTGCCATCAGTGGCGGACAGGGGGGCTCCACAGATACGCAGTATTTT. Translating it yields CAISGGQGGSTDTQYF.